The TCR beta chain under discussion was sequenced for a study of blood T cell repertoires in COVID-19. Across the study: Spain, Italy and the United States supplied samples that represented acute and convalescent COVID-19.

Germline V gene lookup returns CDR1 LNHDA and CDR2 SQIVND (reference sequence). V gave up 0 bases and J gave up 3 bases; unmatched junction bases: 5. The CDR3 has 15 residues. Original processing notes: Counts of nucleated cells, estimated from reference gene primer amplification, were obtained. TCRdb keeps only in-frame clones here, not all; method: immunoSEQ multiplex PCR. D and trimming were read from the DNA, whereas the V and J calls and clone size are those reported in that table. This repertoire shows fewer than 200,000 clones, 80% to 95% found once; its top ten account for approximately 0.5%.

V is TRBV19 and J is TRBJ2-7, with TRBD1 identical over 7 bases. Sequenced sample: peripheral blood. The TCR comes from a man aged 45-65 years with acute or convalescent COVID-19. As DNA, the CDR3 is TGTGCCAGTAGTATAGATGTTAGGGGGCACTACGAGCAGTACTTC. Residues: CASSIDVRGHYEQYF. Together with reference TRBV19 and TRBJ2-7, the CDR3 gives the full variable domain: DGGITQSPKYLFRKEGQNVTLSCEQNLNHDAMYWYRQDPGQGLRLIYYSQIVNDFQKGDIAEGYSVSREKKESFPLTVTSAQKNPTAFYLCASSIDVRGHYEQYFGPGTRLTVT.